The 20 T cell receptor beta chains below come from one sample, sequenced in a study of shared clonotypes between healthy human individuals. The repertoire was sequenced with immunoSEQ multiplex PCR; TCRdb's copy has only in-frame clones and lacks some. The table has about 670,000 clones, 60% to 80% seen once; the top ten hold under 2%. The specimen was memory CD4+ T cells sorted from blood. Subset specified: CD45RA-negative fraction. The source of these receptors is a woman aged 30 to 39 in good health.

The chain employs TRBV7-2 and TRBJ2-7, with 9 bases matching TRBD1. The junction had 10 bases not matched to a gene; V was cut back by 5 bases and J by 2 bases. Per germline, CDR1 SGHTA and CDR2 FQGNSA. This CDR3 spans 16 amino acids. The CDR3 DNA reads TGTGCCAGCAGCCCCGAAATGGGACAGGGACCCTACGAGCAGTACTTC. This encodes CASSPEMGQGPYEQYF.

The chain joins TRBV27 to TRBJ2-4; D may be TRBD1 or TRBD2 (5 bases each). The V end was cut by 5 bases, the J end by 5 bases, with 16 bases between. The germline CDR1 and CDR2 sequences are MNHEY and SMNVEV (reference sequence). This CDR3 comprises 15 residues. The CDR3, as DNA: TGTGCCAGCAGTAATCCAGGCTTGGGACAAAACATTCAGTACTTC. Its translation is CASSNPGLGQNIQYF.

The rearrangement joins TRBV29-1 to TRBJ1-1; D may be TRBD1 (6 bases). V lost 7 bases and J lost 1, with 10 bases in between. The CDR3 has 12 amino acids. The germline gives CDR1 SQVTM, CDR2 ANQGSEA. The CDR3 DNA reads as TGCAGCGGGGGGGCTCGGAACACTGAAGCTTTCTTT. Translated: CSGGARNTEAFF.

A remark on this clone: Additional DNA sequences in this sample encode the identical CDR3. V and J are TRBV5-6 and TRBJ1-2, with unresolved D. Germline CDR1 and CDR2: SGHDT and YYEEEE. With 0 bases removed from V and 7 bases from J, the gap between germline ends came to 7 bases. This CDR3 is built from 12 residues. The CDR3, as DNA: TGTGCCAGCAGCTTGGCCAGAGGTGGCTACACCTTC. Translation gives CASSLARGGYTF.

This clone was seen just once. The chain is built from TRBV6-6 and TRBJ2-7, with D hard to call. This CDR3 contains 11 residues. Trimming cost V 2 bases and J 6 bases, with 5 bases left between them. Germline lookup yields CDR1 MNHNY and CDR2 SVGAGI (reference sequence). The CDR3 region has the DNA TGTGCCAGCAGTTACGCAACCGAGCAGTACTTC. This encodes CASSYATEQYF.

The chain carries TRBV5-4 and TRBJ1-1; D may be TRBD1 (5 bases). This CDR3 contains 14 residues. Germline CDR1 is SGHNT and CDR2 is YYREEE (reference sequence). V was clipped by 0 bases and J by 0 bases, with 6 bases between them. CDR3 nucleotide sequence: TGTGCCAGCAGCTTGGCAGGGATGAACACTGAAGCTTTCTTT. Translating it yields CASSLAGMNTEAFF.

This sequence joins TRBV19 and TRBJ2-7, with D hard to call. Germline-derived CDR1 and CDR2 are LNHDA and SQIVND (reference sequence). The germline V and J ends were trimmed by 1 base and 7 bases, with 14 bases remaining between them. CDR3 length: 14 residues. The CDR3 DNA reads as TGTGCCAGTAGTATAGTAGGCGTGTCCATGGAGCAGTACTTC. Translation: CASSIVGVSMEQYF.

CDR3 bases: TGTGCCAGTAGGCTATCTACAGGGGCTAACTACGAGCAGTACTTC. This gives the protein CASRLSTGANYEQYF. The chain carries TRBV19 and TRBJ2-7; 7 bases agree with TRBD1. The CDR3 has 15 residues. J was trimmed by 3 bases and V by 6 bases; bases with no gene match: 11. Germline V gene lookup returns CDR1 LNHDA and CDR2 SQIVND (reference sequence).

This chain uses TRBV7-9 with TRBJ2-3; no clear D. Trimming stripped 5 bases from V and 2 bases from J, with 20 bases between. CDR3 length: 17 amino acids. The germline CDR1 and CDR2 sequences are SEHNR and FQNEAQ (reference sequence). This chain's CDR3 is CASSAVMGSGTTDTQYF. The DNA of the CDR3 is TGTGCCAGCAGCGCCGTGATGGGGTCCGGCACCACAGATACGCAGTATTTT.

CDR3 sequence: CASSSRLSDTDTQYF. The CDR3 nucleotides read TGTGCCAGCAGCTCCCGACTGAGCGACACAGATACGCAGTATTTT. The V gene is TRBV7-6, the J gene TRBJ2-3; D is unresolved. The V end was cut by 4 bases, the J end by 2 bases, with 13 bases between. Germline-derived CDR1 and CDR2 are SGHVS and FNYEAQ. The CDR3 runs 15 residues.

This chain links TRBV10-1 with TRBJ2-5; TRBD2 matches at 9 bases. This CDR3 spans 15 amino acids. Germline-derived CDR1 and CDR2 are WNHNN and SYGVQD (reference sequence). V lost 3 bases to trimming and J lost 7 bases; unmatched junction nucleotides: 9. In nucleotides, the CDR3 is TGCGCCAGCAGTGATGGTCTAGCGGGAATGGGGACCCAGTACTTC. It translates to CASSDGLAGMGTQYF.

The gene calls are TRBV5-1 and TRBJ2-7; D gene ambiguous. The CDR3 has 13 residues. CDR1 is SGHRS and CDR2 is YFSETQ in the germline V gene. Trimming shortened V by 4 bases and J by 0 bases, and 8 bases separated the two germline ends. The CDR3: CASSRMASYEQYF. The CDR3 DNA reads TGCGCCAGCAGCCGGATGGCCTCCTACGAGCAGTACTTC.

The gene calls are TRBV19 and TRBJ2-7; the match to TRBD1 covers 11 bases. CDR1 and CDR2 from the germline V gene are LNHDA and SQIVND (reference sequence). The CDR3 has 13 residues. V gave up 9 bases and J gave up 2 bases; unmatched junction bases: 3. The DNA of the CDR3 is TGTGCCAGCGGGACAGGGGGACCCTACGAGCAGTACTTC. Amino acids: CASGTGGPYEQYF.

In its sample, this clone was seen a few times. The chain couples TRBV18 to TRBJ2-7; possible D gene TRBD1, 6 bases. This CDR3 is built from 14 residues. The V gene's germline CDR1 is KGHSH and CDR2 LQKENI. The ends were cut back, 2 bases at V and 6 bases at J, with 14 bases in the middle. The CDR3 DNA sequence: TGTGCCAGCTCACCATTGGAACAGGGAAGCGAGCAGTACTTC. Residues: CASSPLEQGSEQYF.

Note on this clone: The same CDR3 is also encoded by other DNA sequences in this sample. The gene calls are TRBV18 and TRBJ2-5, with TRBD2 matching over 13 bases. V shed 2 bases, J shed 4 bases, and the junction held 4 bases outside the gene matches. CDR3 length: 16 residues. Germline V gene lookup returns CDR1 KGHSH and CDR2 LQKENI. The CDR3 protein is CASSPTSGRAGETQYF. DNA for the CDR3: TGTGCCAGCTCACCAACTAGCGGGAGGGCCGGAGAGACCCAGTACTTC.

Remarks on this clone: The sample carries other DNA sequences with the same CDR3. The rearrangement joins TRBV5-1 to TRBJ2-1; tentative D call: TRBD1 (5 bases). V lost 3 bases, J lost 0 bases, and 10 bases lay in between. This CDR3 has 15 amino acids. Germline V gene lookup returns CDR1 SGHRS and CDR2 YFSETQ. The CDR3: CASSSDSSSYNEQFF. As DNA, the CDR3 is TGCGCCAGCAGCTCAGACAGCAGCTCCTACAATGAGCAGTTCTTC.

The J gene is TRBJ2-3, the V gene TRBV29-1; TRBD2 matches at 8 bases. Germline trimming cut 3 bases from V and 4 bases from J; bases unmatched to any gene: 6. The germline CDR1 and CDR2 sequences are SQVTM and ANQGSEA. The CDR3 contains 14 residues. The CDR3 protein is CSVESGSIADTQYF. CDR3 coding DNA: TGCAGCGTTGAGAGCGGGAGTATCGCAGATACGCAGTATTTT.

The rearrangement links TRBV6-1 to TRBJ2-7; TRBD1 aligns across 8 bases. In germline, CDR1 is MNHNS, CDR2 SASEGT. Trimming at V came to 8 bases and at J to 4 bases, leaving 13 bases not matched to a gene. The CDR3 is made up of 15 amino acids. In DNA, the CDR3 is TGTGCCAGCTTCGACAGGGGTCTAGTGGCTTACGAGCAGTACTTC. It specifies CASFDRGLVAYEQYF.

V usage is TRBV25-1 and J usage is TRBJ2-5; TRBD1 aligns across 8 bases. The J call may be in error: the DNA end matches TRBJ2-7 better. CDR1 is MGHDK, CDR2 SYGVNS, per germline. The CDR3 is 13 amino acids. DNA for the CDR3: TGTGCCAGCAGTGAGGACAGGGTTCTCGAGCAGTACTTC. This sequence encodes CASSEDRVLEQYF.

The rearrangement joins TRBV7-9 to TRBJ2-2; TRBD2 matches 7 bases. Germline V gene lookup returns CDR1 SEHNR and CDR2 FQNEAQ (reference sequence). The CDR3 is 14 residues long. The V segment lost 8 bases and the J segment 3 bases; nucleotides outside the gene matches: 6. Here the CDR3 reads CASRETSHTGELFF. The CDR3 DNA reads TGTGCCAGCCGCGAGACTAGCCACACCGGGGAGCTGTTTTTT.